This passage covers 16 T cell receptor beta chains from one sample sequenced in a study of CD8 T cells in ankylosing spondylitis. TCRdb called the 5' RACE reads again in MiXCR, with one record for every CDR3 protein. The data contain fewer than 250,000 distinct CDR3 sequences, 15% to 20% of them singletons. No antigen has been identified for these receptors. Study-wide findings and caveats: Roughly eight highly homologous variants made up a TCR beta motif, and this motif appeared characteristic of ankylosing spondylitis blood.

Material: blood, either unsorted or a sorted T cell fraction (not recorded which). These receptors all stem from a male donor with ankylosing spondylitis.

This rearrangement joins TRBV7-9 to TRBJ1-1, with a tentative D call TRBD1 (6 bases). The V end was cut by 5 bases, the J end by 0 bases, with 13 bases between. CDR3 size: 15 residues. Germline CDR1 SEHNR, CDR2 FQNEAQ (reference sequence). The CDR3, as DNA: TGTGCCAGCAGCCCCCCGGAGGGGGTGAACACTGAAGCTTTCTTT. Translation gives CASSPPEGVNTEAFF.

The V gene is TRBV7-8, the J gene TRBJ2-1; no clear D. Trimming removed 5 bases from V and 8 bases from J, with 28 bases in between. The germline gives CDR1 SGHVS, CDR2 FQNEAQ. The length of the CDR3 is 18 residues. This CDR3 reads CASSTQFTGQTDSDEQFF. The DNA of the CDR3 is TGTGCCAGCAGCACACAATTCACGGGCCAGACCGACTCGGATGAGCAGTTCTTC.

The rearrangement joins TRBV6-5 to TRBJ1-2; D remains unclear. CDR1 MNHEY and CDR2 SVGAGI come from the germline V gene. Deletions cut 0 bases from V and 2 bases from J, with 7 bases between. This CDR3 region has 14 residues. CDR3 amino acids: CASSYSAGNYGYTF. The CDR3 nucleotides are TGTGCCAGCAGTTACTCGGCCGGCAACTATGGCTACACCTTC.

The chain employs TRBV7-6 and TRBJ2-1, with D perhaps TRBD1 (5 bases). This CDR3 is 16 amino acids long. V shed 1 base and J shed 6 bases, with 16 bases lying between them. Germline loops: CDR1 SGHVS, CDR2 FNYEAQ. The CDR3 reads CASSLDDRKKSNEQFF. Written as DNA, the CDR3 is TGTGCCAGCAGCTTAGACGACAGAAAAAAATCCAATGAGCAGTTCTTC.

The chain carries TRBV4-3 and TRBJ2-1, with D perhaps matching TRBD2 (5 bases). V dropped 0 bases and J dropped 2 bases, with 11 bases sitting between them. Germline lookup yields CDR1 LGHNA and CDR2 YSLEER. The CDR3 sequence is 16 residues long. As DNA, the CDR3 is TGCGCCAGCAGCCAAGAACTGATCGGGACCTACAATGAGCAGTTCTTC. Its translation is CASSQELIGTYNEQFF.

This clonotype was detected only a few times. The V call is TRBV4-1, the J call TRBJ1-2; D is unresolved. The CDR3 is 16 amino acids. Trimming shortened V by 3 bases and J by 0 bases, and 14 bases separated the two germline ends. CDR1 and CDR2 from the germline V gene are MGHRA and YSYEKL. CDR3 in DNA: TGCGCCAGCAGCCAGCTAGGACTGACGACTAACTATGGCTACACCTTC. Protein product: CASSQLGLTTNYGYTF.

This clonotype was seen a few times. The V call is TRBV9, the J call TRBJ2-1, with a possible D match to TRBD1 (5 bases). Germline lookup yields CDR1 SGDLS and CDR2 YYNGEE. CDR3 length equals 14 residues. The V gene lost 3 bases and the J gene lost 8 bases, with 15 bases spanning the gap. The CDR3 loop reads CASSERFRVDEQFF. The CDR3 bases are TGTGCCAGCAGCGAACGGTTCAGGGTCGATGAGCAGTTCTTC. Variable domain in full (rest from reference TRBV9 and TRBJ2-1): DSGVTQTPKHLITATGQRVTLRCSPRSGDLSVYWYQQSLDQGLQFLIQYYNGEERAKGNILERFSAQQFPDLHSELNLSSLELGDSALYFCASSERFRVDEQFFGPGTRLTVL.

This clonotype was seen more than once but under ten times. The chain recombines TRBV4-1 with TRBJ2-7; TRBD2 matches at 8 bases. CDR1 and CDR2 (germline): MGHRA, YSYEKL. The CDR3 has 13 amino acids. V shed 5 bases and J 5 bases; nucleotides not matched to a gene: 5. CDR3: CASSAGLADEQYF. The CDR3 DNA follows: TGCGCCAGCAGCGCCGGACTAGCCGACGAGCAGTACTTC.

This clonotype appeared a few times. This CDR3 is CASSGGQGVETQYF. The CDR3 bases are TGTGCCAGCAGTGGGGGACAGGGGGTGGAGACCCAGTACTTC. V is TRBV2 and J is TRBJ2-5; 11 nucleotides match TRBD1. Germline CDR1 SNHLY, CDR2 FYNNEI. The CDR3 extends over 14 amino acids. V shed 4 bases, J shed 5 bases, and the junction held 3 bases outside the gene matches.

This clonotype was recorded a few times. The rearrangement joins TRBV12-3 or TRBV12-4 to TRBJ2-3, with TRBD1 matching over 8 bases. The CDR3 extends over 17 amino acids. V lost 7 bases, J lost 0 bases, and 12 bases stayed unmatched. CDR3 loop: CASTSLDRGASTDTQYF. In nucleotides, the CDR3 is TGTGCCAGCACCTCACTCGACAGGGGTGCTAGCACAGATACGCAGTATTTT.

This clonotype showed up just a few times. The CDR3 region is CASSRLEDTEAFF. In nucleotides, the CDR3 is TGTGCCAGCAGCCGACTGGAGGACACTGAAGCTTTCTTT. The chain joins TRBV7-9 to TRBJ1-1; D call uncertain. The CDR3 is made up of 13 amino acids. V gave up 5 bases and J gave up 3 bases, with 10 bases separating them. Germline loops: CDR1 SEHNR, CDR2 FQNEAQ (reference sequence). The whole variable domain, remainder taken from reference TRBV7-9 and TRBJ1-1, is DTGVSQNPRHKITKRGQNVTFRCDPISEHNRLYWYRQTLGQGPEFLTYFQNEAQLEKSRLLSDRFSAERPKGSFSTLEIQRTEQGDSAMYLCASSRLEDTEAFFGQGTRLTVV.

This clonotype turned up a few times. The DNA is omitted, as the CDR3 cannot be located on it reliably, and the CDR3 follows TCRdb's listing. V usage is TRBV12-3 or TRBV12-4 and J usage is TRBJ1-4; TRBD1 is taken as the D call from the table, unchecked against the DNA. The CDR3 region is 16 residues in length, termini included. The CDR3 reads CASSPRAGTNEKLFFF.

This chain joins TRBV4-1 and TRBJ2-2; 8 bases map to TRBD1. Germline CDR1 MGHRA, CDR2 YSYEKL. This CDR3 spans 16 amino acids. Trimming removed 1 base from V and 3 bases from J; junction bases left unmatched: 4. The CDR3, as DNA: TGCGCCAGCAGCCAAGGACAGGGGCGAGACACCGGGGAGCTGTTTTTT. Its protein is CASSQGQGRDTGELFF.

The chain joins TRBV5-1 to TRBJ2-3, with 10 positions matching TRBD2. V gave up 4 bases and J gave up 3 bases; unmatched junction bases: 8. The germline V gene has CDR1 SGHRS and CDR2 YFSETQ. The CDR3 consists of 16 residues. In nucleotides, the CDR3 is TGCGCCAGCAGCCCTGATAGCGGGGGGATGACAGATACGCAGTATTTT. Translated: CASSPDSGGMTDTQYF.

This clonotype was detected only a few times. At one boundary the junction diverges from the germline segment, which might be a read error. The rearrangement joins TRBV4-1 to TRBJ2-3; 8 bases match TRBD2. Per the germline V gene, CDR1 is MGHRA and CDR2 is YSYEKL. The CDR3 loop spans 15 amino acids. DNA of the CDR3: TGCGCCAGCACCCAAGATCCAGCGGGGGCAGATACGCAGTATTTT. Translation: CASTQDPAGADTQYF.

The CDR3 reads CASSFSSSEQFF. The CDR3 DNA is TGCGCCAGCAGCTTTAGTTCGAGTGAGCAGTTCTTC. The chain is built from TRBV5-1 and TRBJ2-1; D remains ambiguous. V lost 2 bases, J lost 9 bases, and 9 bases lay in between. The CDR3 loop spans 12 amino acids. Germline CDR1 reads SGHRS; CDR2 reads YFSETQ.